The 19 T cell receptor beta chains reported below all come from one sample, sequenced in a study of human T cells and chemical hapten exposure. Stated time point: patch test 1, 2 weeks after DPC sensitization. Treatment given: therapeutic diphenylcyclopropenone sensitization with weekly scalp DPC. TCRdb ran MiXCR on the RACE reads and lists one entry per CDR3 protein. Among around 99,000 distinct CDR3 sequences listed, under 15% were seen once. The material was whole blood, obtained in connection with sensitization to the hapten diphenylcyclopropenone (DPC). All receptors derive from a woman aged 40 to 50 with alopecia areata. Some clones in this sample may be carry-over from other donors' samples.

This clonotype came up a few times. V usage is TRBV5-1 and J usage is TRBJ2-3, with D unclear. The germline V and J ends were trimmed by 1 base and 3 bases, with 9 bases remaining between them. CDR1 and CDR2 (germline): SGHRS, YFSETQ. This CDR3 comprises 14 residues. CDR3 amino acids: CASSLLSGTDTQYF. As DNA, the CDR3 is TGCGCCAGCAGCTTGTTGTCAGGAACAGATACGCAGTATTTT. Full variable domain (missing parts from reference TRBV5-1 and TRBJ2-3): KAGVTQTPRYLIKTRGQQVTLSCSPISGHRSVSWYQQTPGQGLQFLFEYFSETQRNKGNFPGRFSGRQFSNSRSEMNVSTLELGDSALYLCASSLLSGTDTQYFGPGTRLTVL.

This clonotype was detected a few times. This chain uses TRBV7-4 with TRBJ2-7; TRBD1 might be the D (6 bases). Per the germline V gene, CDR1 is SGHVT and CDR2 is SQSDAQ. Trimming left V 0 bases short and J 3 bases short, with 6 bases between. This CDR3 spans 13 amino acids. The CDR3 nucleotides are TGTGCCAGCAGCTTAGCCAGGGGCTACGAGCAGTACTTC. It yields the protein CASSLARGYEQYF.

V usage is TRBV7-2 and J usage is TRBJ2-2; a possible D gene is TRBD2 (5 bases). Trimming took 0 bases from V and 0 from J, leaving 5 bases between them. Germline CDR1 and CDR2: SGHTA and FQGNSA. This CDR3 is 15 amino acids long. In DNA, the CDR3 is TGTGCCAGCAGCTTAGCGGGAGCGAACACCGGGGAGCTGTTTTTT. Translated: CASSLAGANTGELFF.

A few counts support this clonotype. The chain employs TRBV29-1 and TRBJ2-7; TRBD1 matches at 8 bases. The V and J ends lost 0 bases and 4 bases, in that order; junction bases with no gene match: 2. Germline V gives CDR1 SQVTM, CDR2 ANQGSEA. CDR3 length: 13 residues. CDR3 protein: CSVEERQGYEQYF. Written as DNA, the CDR3 is TGCAGCGTTGAAGAACGACAGGGGTACGAGCAGTACTTC.

This chain connects TRBV20-1 to TRBJ2-1, with 9 bases fitting TRBD2. The CDR3 is 14 amino acids. Unmatched junction bases numbered 5, after V lost 0 bases and J lost 8 bases. Germline values: CDR1 DFQATT, CDR2 SNEGSKA (reference sequence). CDR3 DNA sequence: TGCAGTGCTAGAGATCTCGCGGGAGGGGATGAGCAGTTCTTC. Protein sequence: CSARDLAGGDEQFF.

The chain is built from TRBV11-2 and TRBJ1-4; D is uncertain. CDR1 and CDR2 (germline): SGHAT, FQNNGV. Between the trimmed V and J ends, which lost 1 base and 8 bases, there was a span of 14 bases. The CDR3 has 15 residues. The CDR3 sequence is CASSLVTGNGEKLFF. Here the CDR3 DNA reads TGTGCCAGCAGCTTAGTAACGGGAAACGGGGAAAAACTGTTTTTT.

The chain carries TRBV30 and TRBJ1-1, with unresolved D. Germline CDR1 and CDR2: GTSNPN and SVGIG (reference sequence). The CDR3 sequence is 12 residues long. V was shortened by 2 bases and J by 6 bases, with 10 bases between the two germline ends. CDR3 loop: CAWSFSVSEAFF. The CDR3 DNA reads TGTGCCTGGAGTTTCAGCGTGTCTGAAGCTTTCTTT.

The chain uses TRBV12-3 or TRBV12-4 and TRBJ1-4; D might be TRBD1 (5 bases). Deletions cut 5 bases from V and 5 bases from J, with 15 bases between. The CDR3 totals 15 residues. The CDR3 spells CASSTDGRGNEKLFF. The DNA of the CDR3 is TGTGCCAGCAGTACCGACGGAAGGGGAAATGAAAAACTGTTTTTT.

The chain couples TRBV9 to TRBJ2-1; 12 nucleotides line up with TRBD2. Germline loops: CDR1 SGDLS, CDR2 YYNGEE. The CDR3 is 14 amino acids. Trimming removed 0 bases from V and 8 bases from J; junction bases left unmatched: 0. The CDR3 DNA sequence: TGTGCCAGCAGCGTAGGGACTAGCGGGGATGAGCAGTTCTTC. Its translation is CASSVGTSGDEQFF.

There are many counts of this clonotype. The chain couples TRBV19 to TRBJ2-7, with 9 bases matching TRBD2. This CDR3 is built from 14 residues. Looked up from germline, CDR1 is LNHDA and CDR2 is SQIVND (reference sequence). J lost 4 bases, V lost 4 bases, and 5 bases had no gene match. Here the CDR3 reads CASSSLAGSYEQYF. CDR3 DNA: TGTGCCAGTAGTAGCCTAGCGGGATCGTACGAGCAGTACTTC.

Many counts were recorded for this clonotype. The chain links TRBV4-2 to TRBJ2-1, with 9 bases fitting TRBD2. The length of the CDR3 is 16 residues. V shed 1 base and J 8 bases; nucleotides not matched to a gene: 9. Germline V lookup: CDR1 LGHNA, CDR2 YNFKEQ. CDR3 protein: CASSQAVVAGEDEQFF. For the CDR3, the DNA is TGTGCCAGCAGCCAAGCGGTAGTAGCGGGAGAGGATGAGCAGTTCTTC.

This clonotype was seen a few times. The chain uses TRBV5-6 and TRBJ1-5; D not certain. The CDR3 consists of 12 residues. The V gene's germline CDR1 is SGHDT and CDR2 YYEEEE. Trimming stripped 1 base from V and 5 bases from J, with 4 bases between. CDR3 bases: TGTGCCAGCAGCTTGCAGGATCAGCCCCAGCATTTT. Protein sequence: CASSLQDQPQHF.

The chain employs TRBV7-9 and TRBJ2-5; D remains unclear. V lost 5 bases, J lost 4 bases, and 5 bases lay in between. The germline CDR1 and CDR2 sequences are SEHNR and FQNEAQ (reference sequence). This CDR3 contains 11 residues. The CDR3 DNA is TGTGCCAGCAGCGCCTCAGAGACCCAGTACTTC. Its translation is CASSASETQYF.

This chain uses TRBV24-1 with TRBJ2-1; 7 nucleotides match TRBD1. The V gene end was trimmed by 9 bases and the J gene end by 0 bases; junction bases not matched to a gene: 7. This CDR3 comprises 15 residues. Per germline, CDR1 KGHDR and CDR2 SFDVKD. The CDR3 bases are TGTGCCACCTCTCACAGGGACAGCTCCTACAATGAGCAGTTCTTC. It specifies CATSHRDSSYNEQFF.

The CDR3 DNA reads TGTGCCAGTAAGAGGGGCCGAAGCACAGATACGCAGTATTTT. It is translated as CASKRGRSTDTQYF. The chain carries TRBV19 and TRBJ2-3, with D perhaps TRBD1 or TRBD2 (5 bases each). The CDR3 is 14 amino acids. Germline values: CDR1 LNHDA, CDR2 SQIVND (reference sequence). V lost 7 bases and J 0 bases, leaving 11 bases between the germline ends. The variable domain in full, with the rest retrieved from reference TRBV19 and TRBJ2-3, is DGGITQSPKYLFRKEGQNVTLSCEQNLNHDAMYWYRQDPGQGLRLIYYSQIVNDFQKGDIAEGYSVSREKKESFPLTVTSAQKNPTAFYLCASKRGRSTDTQYFGPGTRLTVL.

J is TRBJ2-7 and V is TRBV2; D is ambiguous. V lost 6 bases and J lost 1, with 7 bases in between. The CDR3 runs to 12 residues. The germline gives CDR1 SNHLY, CDR2 FYNNEI. As DNA, the CDR3 is TGTGCCAGCAGCTACACATCCTACGAGCAGTACTTC. It specifies CASSYTSYEQYF.

This chain links TRBV7-9 with TRBJ2-3, with D hard to call. This CDR3 spans 15 amino acids. CDR1 and CDR2 (germline): SEHNR, FQNEAQ (reference sequence). Trimming stripped 5 bases from V and 2 bases from J, with 14 bases between. This CDR3 is CASSADGRYTDTQYF. In DNA, the CDR3 is TGTGCCAGCAGCGCGGACGGTCGATACACAGATACGCAGTATTTT.

The chain employs TRBV29-1 and TRBJ2-3; D uncertain. Germline-derived CDR1 and CDR2 are SQVTM and ANQGSEA. The CDR3 runs 11 residues. Between the trimmed V and J ends, which lost 7 bases and 5 bases, there was a span of 10 bases. DNA of the CDR3: TGCAGCGGACGATTGGTAGATACGCAGTATTTT. Translation: CSGRLVDTQYF.

At least ten counts were recorded for this clonotype. The genes are TRBV24-1 and TRBJ2-1; 8 bases align to TRBD2. Trimming removed 4 bases from V and 4 bases from J; junction bases left unmatched: 11. CDR1 is KGHDR, CDR2 SFDVKD, per germline. There are 17 residues in the CDR3. The CDR3 here is CATSERRSGSLYNEQFF. CDR3 in DNA: TGTGCCACCAGTGAGAGAAGAAGCGGGAGTTTATACAATGAGCAGTTCTTC.